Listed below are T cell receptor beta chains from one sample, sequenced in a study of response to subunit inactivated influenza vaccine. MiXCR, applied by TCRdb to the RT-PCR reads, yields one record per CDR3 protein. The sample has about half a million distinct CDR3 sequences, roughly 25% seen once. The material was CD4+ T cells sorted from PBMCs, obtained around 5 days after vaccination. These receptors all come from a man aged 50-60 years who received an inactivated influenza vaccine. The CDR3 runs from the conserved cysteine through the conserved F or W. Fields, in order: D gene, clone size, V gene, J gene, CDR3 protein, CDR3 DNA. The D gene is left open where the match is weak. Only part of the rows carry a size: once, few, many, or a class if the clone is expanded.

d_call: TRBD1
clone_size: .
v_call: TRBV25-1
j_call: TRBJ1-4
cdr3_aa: CASSEFAGQGTEKLFF
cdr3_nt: TGTGCCAGCAGTGAATTCGCAGGACAGGGGACCGAAAAACTGTTTTTT

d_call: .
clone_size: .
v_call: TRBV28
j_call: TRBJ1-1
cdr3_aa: CASTIGLGAFF
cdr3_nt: TGTGCCAGCACTATCGGCTTGGGAGCTTTCTTT

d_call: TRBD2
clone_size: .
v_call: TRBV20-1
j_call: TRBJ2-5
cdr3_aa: CSARFGGRALETQYF
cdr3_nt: TGCAGTGCTAGGTTTGGCGGGAGGGCATTAGAGACCCAGTACTTC

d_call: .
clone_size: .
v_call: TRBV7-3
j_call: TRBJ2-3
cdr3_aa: CASSLTGGPGTDTQYF
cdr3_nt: TGTGCCAGCAGCTTAACGGGGGGGCCGGGCACAGATACGCAGTATTTT

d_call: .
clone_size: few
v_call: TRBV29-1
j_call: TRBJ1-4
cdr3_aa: CSGATLANEKLFF
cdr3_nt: TGCAGCGGCGCCACATTAGCTAATGAAAAACTGTTTTTT

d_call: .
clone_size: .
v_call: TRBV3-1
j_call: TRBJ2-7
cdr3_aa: CASSQFSEQYF
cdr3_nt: TGTGCCAGCAGCCAGTTTAGCGAGCAGTACTTC

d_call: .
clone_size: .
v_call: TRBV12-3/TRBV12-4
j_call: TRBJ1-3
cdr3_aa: CASSNRGRLSSGNTIYF
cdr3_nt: TGTGCCAGCAGCAATAGGGGCAGGTTAAGCTCTGGAAACACCATATATTTT

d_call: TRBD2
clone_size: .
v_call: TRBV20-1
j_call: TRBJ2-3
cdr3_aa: CSARDRTSGGTQYF
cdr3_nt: TGCAGTGCTAGAGATCGGACTAGCGGGGGTACGCAGTATTTT

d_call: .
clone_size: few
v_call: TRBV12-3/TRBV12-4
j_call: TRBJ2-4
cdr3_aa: CASSRGDSLAKNIQYF
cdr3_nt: TGTGCCAGCAGTCGCGGGGACAGCCTAGCCAAAAACATTCAGTACTTC

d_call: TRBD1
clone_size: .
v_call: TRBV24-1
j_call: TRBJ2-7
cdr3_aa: CATSEGGRNEQYF
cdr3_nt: TGTGCCACCAGTGAAGGGGGCCGGAACGAGCAGTACTTC

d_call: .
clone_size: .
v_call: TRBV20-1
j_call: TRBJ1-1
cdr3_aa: CSARPRGRGTEAFF
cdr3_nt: TGCAGTGCTAGACCCAGGGGCCGGGGAACTGAAGCTTTCTTT

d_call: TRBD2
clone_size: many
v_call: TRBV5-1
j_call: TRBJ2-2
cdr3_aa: CASSLSGRGAGELFF
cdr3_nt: TGCGCCAGCAGCTTGAGCGGGAGAGGCGCCGGGGAGCTGTTTTTT

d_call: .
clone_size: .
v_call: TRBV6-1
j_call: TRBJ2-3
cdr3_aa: CASSLRQLSTDTQYF
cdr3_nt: TGTGCCAGCAGCCTCAGACAGCTCAGCACAGATACGCAGTATTTT

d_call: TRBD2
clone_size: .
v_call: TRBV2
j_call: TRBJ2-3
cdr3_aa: CASSPSSGGADTQYF
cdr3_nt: TGTGCCAGCAGTCCCTCTAGCGGGGGGGCCGATACGCAGTATTTT

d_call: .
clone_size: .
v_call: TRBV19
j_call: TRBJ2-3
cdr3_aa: CASSLSPGLTDTQYF
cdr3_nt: TGTGCCAGTAGTCTGTCTCCAGGGCTCACAGATACGCAGTATTTT

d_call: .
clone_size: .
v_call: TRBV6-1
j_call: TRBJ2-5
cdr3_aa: CATRSGARETQYF
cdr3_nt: TGTGCCACGAGATCCGGGGCGAGGGAGACCCAGTACTTC

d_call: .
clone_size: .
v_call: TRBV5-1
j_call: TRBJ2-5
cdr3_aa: CASSLTADQETQYF
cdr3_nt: TGCGCCAGCAGCTTGACAGCGGACCAAGAGACCCAGTACTTC

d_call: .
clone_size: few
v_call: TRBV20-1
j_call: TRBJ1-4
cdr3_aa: CSARNPVPTTNEKLFF
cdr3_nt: TGCAGTGCTAGAAACCCGGTCCCAACAACTAATGAAAAACTGTTTTTT

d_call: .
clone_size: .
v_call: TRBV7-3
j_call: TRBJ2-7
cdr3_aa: CASSSSAGREQYF
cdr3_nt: TGTGCCAGCAGCTCATCCGCAGGGCGCGAGCAGTACTTC

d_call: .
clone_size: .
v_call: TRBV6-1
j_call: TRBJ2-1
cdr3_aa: CASKSGARDNEQFF
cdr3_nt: TGTGCCAGCAAATCAGGGGCAAGGGACAATGAGCAGTTCTTC

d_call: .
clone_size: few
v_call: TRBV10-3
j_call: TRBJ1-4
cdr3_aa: CAISERGAGEKLFF
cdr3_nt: TGTGCCATCAGTGAACGGGGGGCTGGTGAAAAACTGTTTTTT

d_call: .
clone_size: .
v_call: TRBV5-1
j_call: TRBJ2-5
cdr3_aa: CASSLLERETQYF
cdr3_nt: TGCGCCAGCAGCTTGTTAGAACGGGAGACCCAGTACTTC

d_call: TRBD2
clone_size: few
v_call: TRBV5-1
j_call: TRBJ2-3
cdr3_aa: CASRQISGGHTDTQYF
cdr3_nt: TGCGCCAGCAGACAAATTAGCGGGGGGCACACAGATACGCAGTATTTT

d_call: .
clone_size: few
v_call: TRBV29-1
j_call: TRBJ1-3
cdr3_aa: CSVEQPNSDTIYF
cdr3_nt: TGCAGCGTTGAACAACCCAATTCGGACACCATATATTTT

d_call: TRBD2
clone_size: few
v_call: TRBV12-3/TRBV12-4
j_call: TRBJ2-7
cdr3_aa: CASSVQLAGGLYEQYF
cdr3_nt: TGTGCCAGCAGTGTACAATTAGCGGGGGGGCTCTACGAGCAGTACTTC

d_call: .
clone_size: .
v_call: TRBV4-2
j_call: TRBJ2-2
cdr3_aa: CASSQEAQGIGELFF
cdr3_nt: TGTGCCAGCAGCCAAGAGGCCCAGGGAATCGGGGAGCTGTTTTTT